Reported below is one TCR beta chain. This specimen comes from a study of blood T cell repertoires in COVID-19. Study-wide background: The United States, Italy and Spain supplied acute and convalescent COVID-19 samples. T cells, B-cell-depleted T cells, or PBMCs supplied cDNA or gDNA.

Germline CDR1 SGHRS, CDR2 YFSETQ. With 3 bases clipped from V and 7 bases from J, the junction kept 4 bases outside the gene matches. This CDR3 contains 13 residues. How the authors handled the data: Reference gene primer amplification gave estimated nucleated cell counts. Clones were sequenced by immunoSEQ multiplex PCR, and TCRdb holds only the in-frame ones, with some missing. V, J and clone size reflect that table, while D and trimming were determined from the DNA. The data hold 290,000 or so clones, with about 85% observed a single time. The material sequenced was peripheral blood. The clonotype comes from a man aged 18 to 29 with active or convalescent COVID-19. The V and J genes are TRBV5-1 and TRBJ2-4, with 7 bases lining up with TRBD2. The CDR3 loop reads CASSSGLHNIQYF. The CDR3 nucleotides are TGCGCCAGCAGCTCGGGACTACACAACATTCAGTACTTC.